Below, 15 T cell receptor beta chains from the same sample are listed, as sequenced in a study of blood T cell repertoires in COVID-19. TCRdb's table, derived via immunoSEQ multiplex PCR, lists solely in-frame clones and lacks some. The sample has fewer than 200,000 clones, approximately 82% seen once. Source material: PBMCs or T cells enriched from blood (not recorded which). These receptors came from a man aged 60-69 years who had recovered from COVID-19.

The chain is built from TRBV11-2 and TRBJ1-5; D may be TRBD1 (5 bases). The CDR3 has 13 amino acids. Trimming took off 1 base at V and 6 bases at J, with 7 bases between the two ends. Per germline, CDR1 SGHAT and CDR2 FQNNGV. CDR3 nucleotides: TGTGCCAGCAGCTTAGCCCAGGGTCAGCCCCAGCATTTT. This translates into CASSLAQGQPQHF.

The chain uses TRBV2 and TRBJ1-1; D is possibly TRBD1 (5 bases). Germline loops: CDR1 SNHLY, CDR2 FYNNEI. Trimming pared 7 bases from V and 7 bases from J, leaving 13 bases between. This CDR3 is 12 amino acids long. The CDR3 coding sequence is TGTGCCAGCATCCAGGGAACGAATGAAGCTTTCTTT. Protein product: CASIQGTNEAFF.

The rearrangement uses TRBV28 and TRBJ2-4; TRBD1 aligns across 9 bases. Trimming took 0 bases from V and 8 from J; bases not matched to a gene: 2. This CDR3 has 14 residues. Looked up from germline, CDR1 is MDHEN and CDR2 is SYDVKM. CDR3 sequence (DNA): TGTGCCAGCAGTTTATGGGGACAGGGCTACATTCAGTACTTC. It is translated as CASSLWGQGYIQYF.

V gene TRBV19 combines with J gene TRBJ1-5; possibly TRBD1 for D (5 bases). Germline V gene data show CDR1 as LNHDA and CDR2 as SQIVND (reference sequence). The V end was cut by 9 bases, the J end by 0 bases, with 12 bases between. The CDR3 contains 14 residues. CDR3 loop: CASQWGVSNQPQHF. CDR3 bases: TGTGCCAGCCAATGGGGGGTTAGCAATCAGCCCCAGCATTTT.

CDR3 in DNA: TGTGCCAGCAGTTTAATCGACATGGAACAGGGGAGTGGCTACACCTTC. Residues: CASSLIDMEQGSGYTF. V is TRBV28 and J is TRBJ1-2; the match to TRBD1 covers 7 bases. This CDR3 region has 16 residues. Germline-derived CDR1 and CDR2 are MDHEN and SYDVKM. The V and J ends lost 2 bases and 7 bases, in that order; junction bases with no gene match: 13.

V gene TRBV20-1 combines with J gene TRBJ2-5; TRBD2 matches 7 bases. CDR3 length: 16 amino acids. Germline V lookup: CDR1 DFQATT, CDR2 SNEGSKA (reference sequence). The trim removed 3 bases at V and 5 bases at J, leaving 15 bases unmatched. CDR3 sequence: CSASYGLGPLGETQYF. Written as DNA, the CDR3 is TGCAGTGCTAGTTACGGACTAGGACCTCTCGGGGAGACCCAGTACTTC.

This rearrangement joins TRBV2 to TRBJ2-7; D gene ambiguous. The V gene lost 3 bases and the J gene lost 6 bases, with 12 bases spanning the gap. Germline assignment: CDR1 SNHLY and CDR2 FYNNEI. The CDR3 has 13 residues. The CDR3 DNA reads TGTGCCAGCAGTGAGCTTGTCTACTCCGAGCAGTACTTC. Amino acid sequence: CASSELVYSEQYF.

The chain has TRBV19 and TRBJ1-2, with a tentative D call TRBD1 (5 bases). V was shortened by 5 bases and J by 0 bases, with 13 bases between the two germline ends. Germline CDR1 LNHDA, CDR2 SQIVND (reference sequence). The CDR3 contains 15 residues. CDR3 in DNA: TGTGCCAGTAGTGTACGGGGACTCTCTAACTATGGCTACACCTTC. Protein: CASSVRGLSNYGYTF.

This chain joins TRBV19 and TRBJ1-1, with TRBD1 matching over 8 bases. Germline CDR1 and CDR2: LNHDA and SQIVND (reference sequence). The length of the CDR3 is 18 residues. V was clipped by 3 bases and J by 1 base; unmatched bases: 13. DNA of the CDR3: TGTGCCAGTAGTATGCGACCTGGACAGGGCCTGGCGAACACTGAAGCTTTCTTT. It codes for CASSMRPGQGLANTEAFF.

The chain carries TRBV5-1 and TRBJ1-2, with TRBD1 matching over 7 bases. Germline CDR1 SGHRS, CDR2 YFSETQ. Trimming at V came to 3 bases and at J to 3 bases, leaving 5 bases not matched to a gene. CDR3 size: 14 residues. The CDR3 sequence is CASSYRGGDYGYTF. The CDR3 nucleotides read TGCGCCAGCAGCTACAGGGGTGGCGACTATGGCTACACCTTC.

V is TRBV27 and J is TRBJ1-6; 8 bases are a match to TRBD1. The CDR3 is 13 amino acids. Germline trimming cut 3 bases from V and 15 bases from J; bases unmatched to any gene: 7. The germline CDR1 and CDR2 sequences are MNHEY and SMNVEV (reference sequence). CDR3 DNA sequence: TGTGCCAGCAGTTTCGACAGGGGTTCTGACCTCCACTTT. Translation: CASSFDRGSDLHF.

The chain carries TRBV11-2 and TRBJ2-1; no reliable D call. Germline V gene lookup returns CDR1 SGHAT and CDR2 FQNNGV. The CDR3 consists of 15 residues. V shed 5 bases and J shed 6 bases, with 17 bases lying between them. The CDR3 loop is CASSPRSGSGNEQFF. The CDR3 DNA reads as TGTGCCAGCAGCCCCCGTAGTGGATCGGGCAATGAGCAGTTCTTC.

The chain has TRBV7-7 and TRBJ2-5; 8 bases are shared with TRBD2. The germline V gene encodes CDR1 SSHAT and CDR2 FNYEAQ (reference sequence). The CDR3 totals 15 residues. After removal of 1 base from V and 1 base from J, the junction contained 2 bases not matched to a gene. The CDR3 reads CASSLGGGPQETQYF. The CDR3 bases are TGTGCCAGCAGCTTAGGCGGGGGGCCCCAAGAGACCCAGTACTTC.

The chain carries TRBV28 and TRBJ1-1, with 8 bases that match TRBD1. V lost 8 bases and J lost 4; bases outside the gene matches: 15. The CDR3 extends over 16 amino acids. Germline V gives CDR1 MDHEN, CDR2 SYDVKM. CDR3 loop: CASLSRPQGGGTEAFF. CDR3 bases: TGTGCCAGCCTCTCACGCCCACAGGGGGGGGGCACTGAAGCTTTCTTT.

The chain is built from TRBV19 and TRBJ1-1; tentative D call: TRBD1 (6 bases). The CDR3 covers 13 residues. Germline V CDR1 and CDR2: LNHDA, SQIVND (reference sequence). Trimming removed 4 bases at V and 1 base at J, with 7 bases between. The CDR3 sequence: CASSTQGNTEAFF. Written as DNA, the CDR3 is TGTGCCAGTAGTACACAGGGGAACACTGAAGCTTTCTTT.